What follows are 9 T cell receptor beta chains derived from one specimen sequenced in a study of T cells in Graves' hyperthyroidism and ophthalmopathy (dated by TCRdb to about 2019). The library was prepared using multiplex PCR. The sequencing machine was an Illumina HiSeq 2000. TCR beta CDR3 regions were amplified from RNA transcripts. The TCR CDR3 was subjected to a first round of RT-PCR using the HTBI primer set and the Qiagen OneStep RT-PCR kit. TCRdb reran the public reads through fastp at Q25 and MiXCR, keeping productive beta chains. Each CDR3 protein gets just one entry, which takes the most common genes and DNA from the rows behind it. The sample records around 440,000 distinct CDR3 sequences, 15% to 19% of which are singletons. The top ten clones comprise 7.5% to 8% of the sample. Specimen: blood. All receptors come from a woman aged 18-29 years with Graves' hyperthyroidism.

This clonotype was seen repeatedly, ten times or more. The chain is built from TRBV20-1 and TRBJ1-4; TRBD1 is a possible D gene (5 bases). V lost 0 bases and J lost 4, with 15 bases in between. In germline, CDR1 is DFQATT, CDR2 SNEGSKA (reference sequence). This CDR3 contains 16 residues. CDR3 DNA: TGCAGTGCTAGAGATTCGCAGGGAGCGGGTAATGAAAAACTGTTTTTT. This codes for CSARDSQGAGNEKLFF.

This clonotype was found many times. V gene TRBV27 combines with J gene TRBJ2-1; no definite D call. The germline CDR1 and CDR2 sequences are MNHEY and SMNVEV (reference sequence). The CDR3 is 14 residues long. Deletions cut 6 bases from V and 6 bases from J, with 15 bases between. The CDR3, as DNA: TGTGCCAGCAGCGCCGACTCTAAGGGCAATGAGCAGTTCTTC. Amino acid sequence: CASSADSKGNEQFF.

The gene calls are TRBV5-4 and TRBJ2-1; the match to TRBD2 covers 7 bases. The CDR3 covers 16 residues. CDR1 and CDR2 (germline): SGHNT, YYREEE (reference sequence). V lost 3 bases, J lost 4 bases, and 10 bases stayed unmatched. Written as DNA, the CDR3 is TGTGCCAGCAGCTCCGTTGGGGGAGGGTATTACAATGAGCAGTTCTTC. Amino acids: CASSSVGGGYYNEQFF.

This clonotype appeared many times. The chain combines TRBV7-8 with TRBJ2-7, with 9 nucleotides matching TRBD1. The germline V gene has CDR1 SGHVS and CDR2 FQNEAQ. The J segment lost 5 bases and the V segment lost 5 bases, leaving 10 bases of the junction unmatched. The CDR3 is made up of 15 amino acids. The CDR3 is CASSRTGTGFNEQYF. In DNA, the CDR3 is TGTGCCAGCAGCCGGACCGGGACAGGGTTTAACGAGCAGTACTTC.

The V call is TRBV27, the J call TRBJ2-3; 10 positions agree with TRBD1. The length of the CDR3 is 14 residues. J gave up 2 bases and V 10 bases, and 6 bases lay outside the gene matches. The germline V gene has CDR1 MNHEY and CDR2 SMNVEV (reference sequence). CDR3 DNA sequence: TGTGCCACCCTCGGGACAGGGGTCACAGATACGCAGTATTTT. Its protein product is CATLGTGVTDTQYF.

At least ten counts were recorded for this clonotype. The junction departs from the called germline gene at one end, perhaps through a read error. V and J are TRBV2 and TRBJ2-4; the D gene is possibly TRBD2 (5 bases). CDR1 SNHLY and CDR2 FYNNEI come from the germline V gene. The CDR3 runs to 14 residues. CDR3 amino acids: CASGESGDANIQYF. CDR3 in DNA: TGTGCCAGCGGTGAATCCGGGGATGCAAACATTCAGTACTTC.

This clonotype was seen at least ten times. This chain connects TRBV27 to TRBJ1-5; D ambiguous. The CDR3 spans 13 residues. The V and J ends lost 5 bases and 6 bases respectively, with 11 bases between them. Per the germline V gene, CDR1 is MNHEY and CDR2 is SMNVEV (reference sequence). CDR3 residues: CASSPLMGQPQHF. The DNA for the CDR3 is TGTGCCAGCAGTCCACTGATGGGTCAGCCCCAGCATTTT.

The table lists this clonotype with many counts. CDR3 coding DNA: TGTGCCAGCAGCCAGATCGAATGGCCAGAGACCCAGTACTTC. Translating gives CASSQIEWPETQYF. The chain has TRBV14 and TRBJ2-5; D is uncertain. Trimming cost V 3 bases and J 4 bases, with 12 bases left between them. This CDR3 contains 14 residues. Germline V gene data show CDR1 as SGHDN and CDR2 as FVKESK.

This clonotype came up a few times. This chain links TRBV3-1 with TRBJ1-5; no reliable D call. Trimming cost V 0 bases and J 0 bases, with 12 bases left between them. Per the germline V gene, CDR1 is LGHDT and CDR2 is YNNKEL (reference sequence). The CDR3 is 17 residues long. CDR3 DNA: TGTGCCAGCAGCCAAGAGCTCGCAGTTGATAGCAATCAGCCCCAGCATTTT. Translation gives CASSQELAVDSNQPQHF.